Each of the 13 T cell receptor beta chains below was sequenced from the same sample in a study of post-analysis software for immune sequencing data. Antigens of these TCRs are unknown. Overall study findings and caveats: A handful of TRBV segments were significantly more frequent in patients than in controls. TRBV5-6, TRBV5-1 and TRBV20-1 were among these segments.

Unique molecular identifiers were carried by the TCR beta cDNA libraries. TCRdb re-called the PCR reads with MiXCR, one entry per CDR3 protein. The sample lists about 820,000 distinct CDR3 sequences, about 53% occurring once. The sequenced sample was blood. The receptor source for this set is a girl aged 10 to 17 with multiple sclerosis.

V is TRBV7-9 and J is TRBJ2-1; 9 bases are shared with TRBD2. V shed 3 bases, J shed 9 bases, and the junction held 18 bases outside the gene matches. This CDR3 has 18 amino acids. The germline gives CDR1 SEHNR, CDR2 FQNEAQ (reference sequence). DNA of the CDR3: TGTGCCAGCAGCTTCCAACGCCCTGGCGGGAGGGCCATAGTTGAGCAGTTCTTC. It specifies CASSFQRPGGRAIVEQFF.

The chain joins TRBV20-1 to TRBJ2-5; D might be TRBD2 (6 bases). Judging by the DNA end, TRBJ2-7 fits better; the J call may be wrong. The length of the CDR3 is 16 residues. The germline V gene encodes CDR1 DFQATT and CDR2 SNEGSKA (reference sequence). The CDR3 reads CSAREPDDSGAYEQYF. CDR3 sequence (DNA): TGCAGTGCTAGAGAGCCTGATGATTCGGGAGCCTACGAGCAGTACTTC.

This chain connects TRBV5-1 to TRBJ2-1; TRBD2 agrees at 8 bases. The CDR3 contains 19 residues. The V and J ends lost 3 bases and 2 bases, in that order; junction bases with no gene match: 16. The germline V gene encodes CDR1 SGHRS and CDR2 YFSETQ. The DNA for the CDR3 is TGCGCCAGCAGCTCGCCGGGTAGCGGGAACTCTGACCCCTACAATGAGCAGTTCTTC. Amino acid sequence: CASSSPGSGNSDPYNEQFF.

The chain carries TRBV20-1 and TRBJ2-5; 12 nucleotides line up with TRBD2. The ends lost 3 bases at V and 4 bases at J; junction bases unmatched: 12. The germline CDR1 and CDR2 sequences are DFQATT and SNEGSKA (reference sequence). CDR3 size: 17 residues. CDR3 in amino acids: CSASAFPTSGGTETQYF. CDR3 bases: TGCAGTGCTAGCGCCTTCCCTACTAGCGGGGGGACAGAGACCCAGTACTTC.

V gene TRBV27 combines with J gene TRBJ1-1; a weak D match, TRBD1 (5 bases). CDR1 is MNHEY and CDR2 is SMNVEV in the germline V gene (reference sequence). This CDR3 has 12 amino acids. Deletions cut 8 bases from V and 6 bases from J, with 13 bases between. In DNA, the CDR3 is TGTGCCAGCCGCGGGGCGGCGGCTGAAGCTTTCTTT. Encoded protein: CASRGAAAEAFF.

The chain uses TRBV7-6 and TRBJ1-4; 10 nucleotides align to TRBD1. The germline V gene encodes CDR1 SGHVS and CDR2 FNYEAQ. V lost 5 bases to trimming and J lost 7 bases; unmatched junction nucleotides: 7. This CDR3 is 15 amino acids long. The chain's CDR3 is CASSAGTGEGEKLFF. The CDR3, as DNA: TGTGCCAGCAGCGCCGGGACAGGGGAGGGTGAAAAACTGTTTTTT.

This clonotype appeared a few times. The chain couples TRBV7-2 to TRBJ2-4; D gene unclear. The germline gives CDR1 SGHTA, CDR2 FQGNSA. The CDR3 runs to 13 residues. V was shortened by 4 bases and J by 7 bases, with 11 bases between the two germline ends. CDR3 loop: CASSSMGWNIQYF. CDR3 sequence (DNA): TGTGCCAGCAGCTCTATGGGATGGAACATTCAGTACTTC.

The gene calls are TRBV6-6 and TRBJ2-1; D not certain. The V and J ends lost 9 bases and 0 bases respectively, with 15 bases between them. The CDR3 spans 15 residues. CDR1 is MNHNY, CDR2 SVGAGI, per germline (reference sequence). The CDR3: CARRIGRPSYNEQFF. CDR3 bases: TGTGCCAGAAGGATCGGGCGCCCCTCCTACAATGAGCAGTTCTTC.

V usage is TRBV6-5 and J usage is TRBJ1-1; a possible D gene is TRBD1 (5 bases). Germline CDR1 reads MNHEY; CDR2 reads SVGAGI. CDR3 length equals 15 residues. Trimming pared 0 bases from V and 5 bases from J, leaving 13 bases between. The CDR3: CASSYSMVAGTEAFF. As DNA, the CDR3 is TGTGCCAGCAGTTACTCGATGGTCGCAGGGACTGAAGCTTTCTTT.

The CDR3 DNA reads as TGTGCCAGCAGTTACTACTCAGGGTCCTCTGGGGCCAACGTCCTGACTTTC. This translates into CASSYYSGSSGANVLTF. The chain couples TRBV6-5 to TRBJ2-6; tentative D call: TRBD1 (5 bases). The CDR3 consists of 17 residues. The germline V and J ends were trimmed by 1 base and 0 bases, with 10 bases remaining between them. The germline V gene encodes CDR1 MNHEY and CDR2 SVGAGI.

The table lists this clonotype with a few counts. J is TRBJ2-7 and V is TRBV5-1; TRBD1 aligns across 9 bases. Losses at the gene ends were 0 bases for V and 2 bases for J; bases not matched to a gene: 3. This CDR3 has 15 amino acids. CDR1 SGHRS and CDR2 YFSETQ come from the germline V gene. CDR3 residues: CASSLVGTGTYEQYF. Written as DNA, the CDR3 is TGCGCCAGCAGCTTGGTTGGGACAGGGACCTACGAGCAGTACTTC.

This chain uses TRBV2 with TRBJ2-1; a possible D gene is TRBD2 (6 bases). V was cut by 4 bases and J by 8 bases, with 9 bases left in between. Per the germline V gene, CDR1 is SNHLY and CDR2 is FYNNEI. The CDR3 loop spans 12 amino acids. CDR3 amino acids: CASSGGEDEQFF. The DNA of the CDR3 is TGTGCCAGCAGTGGGGGGGAGGATGAGCAGTTCTTC. Together with reference TRBV2 and TRBJ2-1, the CDR3 gives the full variable domain: EPEVTQTPSHQVTQMGQEVILRCVPISNHLYFYWYRQILGQKVEFLVSFYNNEISEKSEIFDDQFSVERPDGSNFTLKIRSTKLEDSAMYFCASSGGEDEQFFGPGTRLTVL.

This clonotype came up a few times. This chain connects TRBV9 to TRBJ2-7, with a weak D call TRBD1 (6 bases). Trimming removed 2 bases at V and 5 bases at J, with 11 bases between. This CDR3 spans 13 amino acids. Looked up from germline, CDR1 is SGDLS and CDR2 is YYNGEE. The CDR3 reads CASSVVTGNEQYF. DNA of the CDR3: TGTGCCAGCAGCGTCGTCACAGGGAACGAGCAGTACTTC.